A single sample gave rise to the 16 T cell receptor beta chains below, sequenced in a study of OX40 agonist ivuxolimab in advanced cancers. Here immunoSEQ multiplex PCR was the method, and the copy in TCRdb shows in-frame clones only, minus some. The table includes approximately 87,000 clones, roughly 89% detected once. Sample: CD4+ or CD8+ T cells sorted from blood, taken in a trial of the OX40 agonist ivuxolimab. These receptors were obtained from an adult with an advanced solid tumor such as melanoma, head and neck, liver or kidney cancer.

The chain recombines TRBV18 with TRBJ2-1; D tentatively fits TRBD1 or TRBD2 (6 bases each). The germline gives CDR1 KGHSH, CDR2 LQKENI. The CDR3 extends over 13 amino acids. V lost 6 bases and J lost 8, with 14 bases in between. The CDR3 sequence is CASSPSGEDEQFF. The CDR3 DNA reads TGTGCCAGCTCCCCTTCAGGGGAGGATGAGCAGTTCTTC.

The chain employs TRBV7-3 and TRBJ2-3; a weak D match, TRBD1 (5 bases). In germline, CDR1 is SGHTA, CDR2 FQGTGA. Trimming cost V 5 bases and J 0 bases, with 12 bases left between them. The CDR3 spans 15 residues. The CDR3 bases are TGTGCCAGCAGCCTACAGGATCGTAGCACAGATACGCAGTATTTT. Amino acids: CASSLQDRSTDTQYF.

In this sample, this clone turned up a few times. This chain links TRBV30 with TRBJ1-1; tentative D call: TRBD1 (5 bases). Germline V lookup: CDR1 GTSNPN, CDR2 SVGIG (reference sequence). The CDR3 contains 11 residues. The V end lost 4 bases, the J end lost 6 bases, and 9 bases lay between the germline ends. As DNA, the CDR3 is TGTGCCTGGATGGGGGTGGCTGAAGCTTTCTTT. It yields the protein CAWMGVAEAFF.

As concerns this clone: A read error may produce the germline difference seen at one junction end. The rearrangement uses TRBV18 and TRBJ2-2, with D hard to call. CDR1 and CDR2 from the germline V gene are KGHSH and LQKENI. The length of the CDR3 is 13 residues. This chain's CDR3 is CASSPQNTGELFF. The DNA of the CDR3 is TGTGCCAGCTCCCCACAAAACACCGGGGAGCTGTTTTTT.

The rearrangement uses TRBV5-1 and TRBJ1-1; D is ambiguous. Germline lookup yields CDR1 SGHRS and CDR2 YFSETQ. The ends were cut back, 1 base at V and 1 base at J, with 11 bases in the middle. The CDR3 consists of 15 residues. The CDR3, as DNA: TGCGCCAGCAGCTTGTTCTCGGATAAGAACACTGAAGCTTTCTTT. This sequence encodes CASSLFSDKNTEAFF.

The genes are TRBV19 and TRBJ2-3; D unresolved. The germline V and J ends were trimmed by 3 bases and 2 bases, with 9 bases remaining between them. This CDR3 has 14 amino acids. Looked up from germline, CDR1 is LNHDA and CDR2 is SQIVND (reference sequence). CDR3 coding DNA: TGTGCCAGTAGTATCGTCGCGGACACAGATACGCAGTATTTT. Translating it yields CASSIVADTDTQYF.

The gene calls are TRBV28 and TRBJ1-1; possible D gene TRBD1, 5 bases. This CDR3 is built from 11 residues. V was shortened by 6 bases and J by 11 bases, with 13 bases between the two germline ends. The V gene's germline CDR1 is MDHEN and CDR2 SYDVKM. CDR3 in amino acids: CASSLGGYAFF. CDR3 DNA sequence: TGTGCCAGCAGCCTGGGGGGTTACGCTTTCTTT.

The rearrangement joins TRBV14 to TRBJ2-1; tentative D call: TRBD1 (6 bases). The CDR3 sequence is 17 residues long. The germline V gene encodes CDR1 SGHDN and CDR2 FVKESK. V shed 1 base and J shed 13 bases, with 26 bases lying between them. In nucleotides, the CDR3 is TGTGCCAGCAGCCAAGGGCAGGGACCAATTACCATAGGGGGTCAGTTCTTC. Translating gives CASSQGQGPITIGGQFF.

This rearrangement joins TRBV7-2 to TRBJ2-3; D remains ambiguous. The CDR3 has 16 residues. Germline values: CDR1 SGHTA, CDR2 FQGNSA. V was shortened by 1 base and J by 7 bases, with 18 bases between the two germline ends. The CDR3 nucleotides read TGTGCCAGCAGCTTAGGAACTACTATTCCACAACATACGCAGTATTTT. Its translation: CASSLGTTIPQHTQYF.

This clone was detected only once. J is TRBJ2-7 and V is TRBV6-1; D unresolved. The CDR3 totals 12 residues. Germline assignment: CDR1 MNHNS and CDR2 SASEGT. The ends were cut back, 5 bases at V and 3 bases at J, with 8 bases in the middle. The CDR3 DNA reads as TGTGCCAGCAGTCAAACCTACTACGAGCAGTACTTC. Residues: CASSQTYYEQYF.

The sample holds a few counts of this clone. The V and J genes are TRBV18 and TRBJ1-5, with a possible D match to TRBD1 (6 bases). The CDR3 spans 13 residues. In germline, CDR1 is KGHSH, CDR2 LQKENI. The ends were cut back, 3 bases at V and 5 bases at J, with 8 bases in the middle. CDR3 bases: TGTGCCAGCTCACCGGCAGGGGATCAGCCCCAGCATTTT. Its protein is CASSPAGDQPQHF.

The rearrangement uses TRBV18 and TRBJ2-7; D is uncertain. CDR1 is KGHSH, CDR2 LQKENI, per germline. The CDR3 covers 12 residues. V was pared by 4 bases and J by 3 bases, with 7 bases between. CDR3 DNA: TGTGCCAGCTCACAGGACGGCTACGAGCAGTACTTC. This encodes CASSQDGYEQYF.

The chain has TRBV7-3 and TRBJ2-2; 8 nucleotides line up with TRBD2. The CDR3 has 16 amino acids. Germline V gene data show CDR1 as SGHTA and CDR2 as FQGTGA. Trimming cost V 4 bases and J 6 bases; bases outside gene matches: 10. The CDR3 DNA sequence: TGTGCCAGCAGCTCCTCGGCGGGAGGTTCAGCCGGGGAGCTGTTTTTT. Translation: CASSSSAGGSAGELFF.

This chain connects TRBV14 to TRBJ2-5; 7 positions match TRBD2. Unmatched junction bases numbered 12, after V lost 3 bases and J lost 5 bases. The germline V gene has CDR1 SGHDN and CDR2 FVKESK. There are 16 residues in the CDR3. As DNA, the CDR3 is TGTGCCAGCAGCCACTCAGGCAGCCGGGGGGTGGAGACCCAGTACTTC. Residues: CASSHSGSRGVETQYF. Full variable domain (remainder filled in from reference TRBV14 and TRBJ2-5): EAGVTQFPSHSVIEKGQTVTLRCDPISGHDNLYWYRRVMGKEIKFLLHFVKESKQDESGMPNNRFLAERTGGTYSTLKVQPAELEDSGVYFCASSHSGSRGVETQYFGPGTRLLVL.

This chain connects TRBV29-1 to TRBJ2-5, with a weak D call TRBD1 (5 bases). Germline CDR1 SQVTM, CDR2 ANQGSEA. This CDR3 contains 14 residues. V was shortened by 7 bases and J by 6 bases, with 21 bases between the two germline ends. The CDR3, as DNA: TGCAGCGCCTCCGGGCCCCATCAGGGAAAGACCCAGTACTTC. It yields the protein CSASGPHQGKTQYF.

CDR3 in DNA: TGTGCCAGCAGCTTACAGGGCGGGAGAGACACCGGGGAGCTGTTTTTT. It yields the protein CASSLQGGRDTGELFF. J is TRBJ2-2 and V is TRBV7-3; TRBD2 matches at 7 bases. The V gene end was trimmed by 2 bases and the J gene end by 3 bases; junction bases not matched to a gene: 6. CDR1 and CDR2 (germline): SGHTA, FQGTGA. The CDR3 contains 16 residues.